The 10 T cell receptor beta chains below all came from one sample that was sequenced in a study of chemoradiotherapy in HPV16-positive cancers. Generated by immunoSEQ multiplex PCR, the TCRdb table keeps only in-frame clones and is missing some. This sample has 12,000 to 15,000 clones, with roughly 69% found just once. The sample was acquired from a patient who underwent chemoradiotherapy. All receptors derive from a human donor with HPV-associated anogenital cancer.

The rearrangement links TRBV28 to TRBJ1-5; D may be TRBD1 (6 bases). V was trimmed by 3 bases and J by 2 bases, leaving 14 bases between them. The CDR3 has 16 residues. CDR1 MDHEN and CDR2 SYDVKM come from the germline V gene. The CDR3 loop reads CASSFAGDLRNQPQHF. In DNA, the CDR3 is TGTGCCAGCAGTTTCGCAGGGGATTTGCGCAATCAGCCCCAGCATTTT.

This clone has more than one count but fewer than ten. This rearrangement joins TRBV12-5 to TRBJ1-1; D call uncertain. The CDR3 is 16 amino acids. Per the germline V gene, CDR1 is LGHNT and CDR2 is FRNRAP. The V gene lost 5 bases and the J gene lost 0 bases, with 16 bases spanning the gap. The CDR3 DNA reads TGTGCTAGTGGTCCTCCAGCTGCATTTATGAACACTGAAGCTTTCTTT. Translation gives CASGPPAAFMNTEAFF.

This clone was counted between two and nine times. The chain is built from TRBV7-2 and TRBJ2-1, with TRBD2 matching over 12 bases. This CDR3 spans 14 amino acids. V gave up 5 bases and J gave up 12 bases; unmatched junction bases: 8. CDR1 and CDR2 (germline): SGHTA, FQGNSA. CDR3 loop: CASSPSSGGAGQFF. CDR3 bases: TGTGCCAGCAGCCCCTCTAGCGGGGGGGCCGGGCAGTTCTTC.

The J gene is TRBJ2-3, the V gene TRBV5-8; 7 nucleotides agree with TRBD2. The germline CDR1 and CDR2 sequences are SGHTS and YDEGEE. The CDR3 is made up of 14 amino acids. Unmatched junction bases numbered 3, after V lost 3 bases and J lost 2 bases. The CDR3 region is CASSSSGFTDTQYF. The DNA for the CDR3 is TGTGCCAGCAGCTCTAGCGGATTCACAGATACGCAGTATTTT.

The J gene is TRBJ2-7, the V gene TRBV4-2; TRBD2 matches at 8 bases. The V gene end was trimmed by 0 bases and the J gene end by 3 bases; junction bases not matched to a gene: 7. Germline V gene lookup returns CDR1 LGHNA and CDR2 YNFKEQ. The length of the CDR3 is 16 residues. In DNA form, the CDR3 reads TGTGCCAGCAGCCAAGATCGGTCGGCGGGGGGCTACGAGCAGTACTTC. Translation: CASSQDRSAGGYEQYF.

The chain links TRBV27 to TRBJ1-5, with TRBD1 as a possible D gene (5 bases). The CDR3 has 17 amino acids. From germline, CDR1 is MNHEY and CDR2 SMNVEV (reference sequence). V shed 5 bases and J shed 0 bases, with 17 bases lying between them. CDR3 nucleotide sequence: TGTGCCAGCAGTCCCACCCCACAGGCTCCTAGCAATCAGCCCCAGCATTTT. Its protein product is CASSPTPQAPSNQPQHF.

CDR3 in DNA: TGTGCCAGTCGACAGGGGGGATCTGGAAACACCATATATTTT. Translating it yields CASRQGGSGNTIYF. The genes are TRBV19 and TRBJ1-3; 9 bases agree with TRBD1. The length of the CDR3 is 14 residues. Germline trimming cut 8 bases from V and 1 base from J; bases unmatched to any gene: 3. Germline V CDR1 and CDR2: LNHDA, SQIVND (reference sequence).

The gene calls are TRBV19 and TRBJ2-3; D gene ambiguous. The CDR3 sequence is 18 residues long. Germline lookup yields CDR1 LNHDA and CDR2 SQIVND (reference sequence). Trimming took off 6 bases at V and 0 bases at J, with 22 bases between the two ends. The DNA for the CDR3 is TGTGCCAGTAGACCTCGTGTACGAGAACCCCTTAGCACAGATACGCAGTATTTT. The encoded protein is CASRPRVREPLSTDTQYF.

This chain uses TRBV12-5 with TRBJ2-3; TRBD2 matches 12 bases. The junction had 7 bases not matched to a gene; V was cut back by 5 bases and J by 4 bases. The CDR3 covers 16 residues. Germline CDR1 and CDR2: LGHNT and FRNRAP. CDR3 coding DNA: TGTGCTAGTGGTCCCGGACTAGCGGGGAAAGCAGATACGCAGTATTTT. Protein sequence: CASGPGLAGKADTQYF.

V and J are TRBV4-1 and TRBJ2-3; D gene unclear. V lost 4 bases to trimming and J lost 4 bases, with 9 bases between them. The CDR3 spans 13 residues. The germline V gene encodes CDR1 MGHRA and CDR2 YSYEKL. The CDR3 bases are TGCGCCAGCAGCCCCCGAGTGGCAGATACGCAGTATTTT. It codes for CASSPRVADTQYF.